This T cell receptor beta chain was observed in a study of PD-1 blockade in classical Hodgkin lymphoma. Time point in this sample: cycle 4 day 1 (C4D1), after less than 7 weeks of nivolumab. Every single patient, without exception, relapsed after autologous stem cell transplantation, and brentuximab vedotin exposure varied. Isolation of CD4+ T cells from thawed PBMCs was performed by magnetic negative selection. Study outcomes and limitations: Whoever responded completely had baseline diversity much like that seen in newly diagnosed patients.

A remark on this clone: Its antigen is not identified.

The assay was immunoSEQ multiplex PCR, and TCRdb's table has in-frame clones only and misses some. The sample carries about 25,000 clones, 80% to 85% recorded once. Trimming took 5 bases from V and 3 from J; bases not matched to a gene: 7. This CDR3 is 16 amino acids long. Germline assignment: CDR1 SGHTA and CDR2 FQGNSA. The rearrangement links TRBV7-2 to TRBJ1-4, with 9 bases identical to TRBD1. The source material was CD4+ T cells from blood, sampled before the fourth cycle of nivolumab. The clonotype comes from a human donor with classical Hodgkin lymphoma. CDR3 in amino acids: CASSPRRTGANEKLFF. The CDR3 nucleotides read TGTGCCAGCAGCCCCAGGAGGACAGGGGCTAATGAAAAACTGTTTTTT.